Each of the 2 T cell receptor beta chains below was sequenced from the same sample in a study of cytomegalovirus exposure and HLA in healthy donors. Primers included in the PCR were 60 Vbeta and 13 Jbeta primers. This table comes from immunoSEQ multiplex PCR, and its TCRdb copy is limited to in-frame clones, with some not included. The sample records approximately 200,000 clones, about four fifths being singletons. Input material: PBMCs. Receptors originate from a boy aged 2 to 10 in good health and CMV-seronegative.

A single count supports this clone. The gene calls are TRBV9 and TRBJ2-3, with TRBD1 as a possible D gene (6 bases). V lost 3 bases and J 3 bases, leaving 17 bases between the germline ends. Germline CDR1 is SGDLS and CDR2 is YYNGEE. There are 16 residues in the CDR3. Written as DNA, the CDR3 is TGTGCCAGCAGCGCCCACAGGGTGTCGGTAACAGATACGCAGTATTTT. This sequence encodes CASSAHRVSVTDTQYF.

This clone was seen only once. The chain carries TRBV6-1 and TRBJ2-7, with D tentatively TRBD2 (6 bases). Germline V gives CDR1 MNHNS, CDR2 SASEGT. V shed 6 bases and J shed 5 bases, with 20 bases lying between them. The CDR3 runs to 15 residues. CDR3 bases: TGTGCCAGCAGCCCGCTGCGGGGTGTGGAGAACGAGCAGTACTTC. Translating it yields CASSPLRGVENEQYF.